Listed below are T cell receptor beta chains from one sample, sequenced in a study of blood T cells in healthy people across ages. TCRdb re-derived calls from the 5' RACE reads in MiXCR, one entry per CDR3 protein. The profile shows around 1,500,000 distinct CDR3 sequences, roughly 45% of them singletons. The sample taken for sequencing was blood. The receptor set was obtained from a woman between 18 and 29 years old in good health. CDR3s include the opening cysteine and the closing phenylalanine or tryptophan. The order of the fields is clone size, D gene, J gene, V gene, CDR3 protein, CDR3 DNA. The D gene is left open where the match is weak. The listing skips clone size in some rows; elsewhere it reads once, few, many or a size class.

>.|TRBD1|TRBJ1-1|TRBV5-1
CASSLAQGGPTEAFF
TGCGCCAGCAGCTTGGCGCAAGGGGGCCCCACTGAAGCTTTCTTT
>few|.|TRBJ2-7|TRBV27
CASTLGGGPTYEQYF
TGTGCCAGCACTTTAGGCGGGGGCCCCACCTACGAGCAGTACTTC
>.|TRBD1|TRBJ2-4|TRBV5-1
CASSPLTGGRFYGMDIQYF
TGCGCCAGCAGCCCACTGACAGGGGGCCGCTTTTACGGTATGGACATTCAGTACTTC
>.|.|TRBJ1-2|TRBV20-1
CSARGLMGYTF
TGCAGTGCTAGAGGTTTGATGGGCTACACCTTC
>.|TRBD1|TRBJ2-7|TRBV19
CASSIGTGYEQYF
TGTGCCAGTAGTATTGGGACAGGGTACGAGCAGTACTTC
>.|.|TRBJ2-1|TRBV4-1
CASSQERGPPYNEQFF
TGCGCCAGCAGCCAAGAAAGGGGCCCCCCGTACAATGAGCAGTTCTTC
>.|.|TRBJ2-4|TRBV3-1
CASSQEEREQYF
TGTGCCAGCAGCCAAGAAGAGAGGGAGCAGTACTTC
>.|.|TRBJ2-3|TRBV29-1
CGVVSSDTQYF
TGCGGCGTTGTGTCGAGCGATACGCAGTATTTT
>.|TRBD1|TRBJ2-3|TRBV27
CASSFKGAGTDTQYF
TGTGCCAGCAGTTTTAAGGGGGCCGGCACAGATACGCAGTATTTT
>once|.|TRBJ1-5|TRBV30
CAWGTVRNNQPQHF
TGTGCCTGGGGGACGGTCCGGAACAATCAGCCCCAGCATTTT
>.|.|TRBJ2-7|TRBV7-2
CASNSRDSLYEQYF
TGTGCCAGCAACAGTCGGGACTCCCTCTACGAGCAGTACTTC
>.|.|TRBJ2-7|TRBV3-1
CASSPRLGYNEQYF
TGTGCCAGCAGCCCGCGGTTAGGGTACAATGAGCAGTACTTC